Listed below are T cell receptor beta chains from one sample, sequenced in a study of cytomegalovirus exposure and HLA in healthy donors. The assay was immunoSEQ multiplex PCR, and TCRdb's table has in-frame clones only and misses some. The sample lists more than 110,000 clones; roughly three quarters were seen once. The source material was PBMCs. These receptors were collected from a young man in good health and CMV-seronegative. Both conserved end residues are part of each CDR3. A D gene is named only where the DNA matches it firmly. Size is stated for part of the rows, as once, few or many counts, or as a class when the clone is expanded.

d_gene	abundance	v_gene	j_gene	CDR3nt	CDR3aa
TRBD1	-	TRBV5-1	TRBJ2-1	TGCGCCAGCAGCCCGGACCCGGGACAGGGCGCCCACAATGAGCAGTTCTTC	CASSPDPGQGAHNEQFF
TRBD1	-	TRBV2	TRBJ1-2	TGTGCCAGCAGTCCTTCAGGACAGGGGCTCTATGGCTACACCTTC	CASSPSGQGLYGYTF
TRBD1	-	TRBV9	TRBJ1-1	TGTGCCAGCAGCGAGGGGGGCAGGGGGCTCGGCACTGAAGCTTTCTTT	CASSEGGRGLGTEAFF
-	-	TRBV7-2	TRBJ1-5	TGTGCCAGCAGCTTAGGGGTACAGGGACAACAGCCCCAGCATTTT	CASSLGVQGQQPQHF
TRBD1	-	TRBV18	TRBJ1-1	TGTGCCAGCTCATCTGACAGGGGGCTGATCGCTTTCTTT	CASSSDRGLIAFF
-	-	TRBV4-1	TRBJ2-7	TGCGCCAGCAGCCCAAGATGGGGCAGGAACGATCACGAGCAGTACTTC	CASSPRWGRNDHEQYF
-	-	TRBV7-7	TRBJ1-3	TGTGCTAGCAGCCCCTCCCCTGGAAACACCATATATTTT	CASSPSPGNTIYF
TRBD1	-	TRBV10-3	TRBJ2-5	TGTGCCATCAGCTCGGGACAGGGGAAAGAGACCCAGTACTTC	CAISSGQGKETQYF
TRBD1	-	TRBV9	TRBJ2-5	TGTGCCAGCAGCGCGCAGGGGGCGGGGGAGACCCAGTACTTC	CASSAQGAGETQYF
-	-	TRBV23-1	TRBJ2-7	TGCGCCAGCAGGCCTTATCGGGAGCAGTACTTC	CASRPYREQYF
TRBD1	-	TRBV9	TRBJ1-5	TGTGCCAGCAGCCTAGGGACAGACAATCAGCCCCAGCATTTT	CASSLGTDNQPQHF
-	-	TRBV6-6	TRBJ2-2	TGTGCCACCCGGTCGGGGGCGAACACCGGGGAGCTGTTTTTT	CATRSGANTGELFF
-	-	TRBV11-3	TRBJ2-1	TGTGCCAGCAGCCAGCTCAGGGTCGGTGAGCAGTTCTTC	CASSQLRVGEQFF
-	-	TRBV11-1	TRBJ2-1	TGTGCCAGCAGCTTGGGGCCCAGGGCGTTTTACAATGAGCAGTTCTTC	CASSLGPRAFYNEQFF
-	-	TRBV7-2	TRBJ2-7	TGTGCCAGCAGCTTAGTTAGAGGGTTTCCTTCGCGGGAGCAGTACTTC	CASSLVRGFPSREQYF
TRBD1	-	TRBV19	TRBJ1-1	TGTGCCAGTTCCCGGACAGGCAACACTGAAGCTTTCTTT	CASSRTGNTEAFF
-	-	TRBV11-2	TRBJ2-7	TGTGCCAGCAGTCCAGAAATCCCAGATCCCTACGAGCAGTACTTC	CASSPEIPDPYEQYF
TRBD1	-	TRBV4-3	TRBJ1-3	TGCGCCAGCAGCTGGGGACAGGGGGCGGATGGAAACACCATATATTTT	CASSWGQGADGNTIYF
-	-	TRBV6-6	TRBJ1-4	TGTGCCAGCAGTTATTCAGGCCTTACAACTAATGAAAAACTGTTTTTT	CASSYSGLTTNEKLFF
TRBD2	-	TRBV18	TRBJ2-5	TGTGCCAGCTCACCAAGGAGCGGGGGGGCCGTTGAGACCCAGTACTTC	CASSPRSGGAVETQYF
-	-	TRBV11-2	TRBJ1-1	TGTGCCAGCAAGGGGTACACTGAAGCTTTCTTT	CASKGYTEAFF
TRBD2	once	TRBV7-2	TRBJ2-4	TGTGCCAGCAGCAGTAGCGGGGGCCCTGCCAAAAACATTCAGTACTTC	CASSSSGGPAKNIQYF
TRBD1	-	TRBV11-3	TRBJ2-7	TGTGCCAGCAGCCCGGGACAGGGTGTCCACGAGCAGTACTTC	CASSPGQGVHEQYF
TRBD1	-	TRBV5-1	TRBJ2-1	TGCGCCAGCAGATGGGGACAGGAGTACAATGAGCAGTTCTTC	CASRWGQEYNEQFF
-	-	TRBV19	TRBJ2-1	TGTGCCAGTCGGATCGCGGGCAATGAGCAGTTCTTC	CASRIAGNEQFF
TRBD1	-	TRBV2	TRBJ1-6	TGTGCCAGCAGTCGGACAGGGGATGATTCACCCCTCCACTTT	CASSRTGDDSPLHF
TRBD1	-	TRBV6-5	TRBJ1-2	TGTGCCAGCAGGCGGGACAGGGGGCGAGGCTACACCTTC	CASRRDRGRGYTF
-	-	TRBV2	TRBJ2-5	TGTGCCAGCACGAGGGGAAGGGGGATCCAAGAGACCCAGTACTTC	CASTRGRGIQETQYF
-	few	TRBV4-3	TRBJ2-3	TGCGCCAGCAGCCAAGATCAAGGGGGGGAAGGTCGGGATACGCAGTATTTT	CASSQDQGGEGRDTQYF
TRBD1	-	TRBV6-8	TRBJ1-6	TGTGCCAGCAGTCGCGACAGGGTCAGTTCACCCCTCCACTTT	CASSRDRVSSPLHF
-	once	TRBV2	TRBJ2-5	TGTGCCAGCAGTGGAAGGGGCGCCGGGACCCAGTACTTC	CASSGRGAGTQYF
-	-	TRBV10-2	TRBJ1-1	TGCGCCAGCAGACCACTCGACATGAACACTGAAGCTTTCTTT	CASRPLDMNTEAFF
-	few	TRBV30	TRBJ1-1	TGTGCCTGGAGTTCGACAGGTCGGAGCGCTGAAGCTTTCTTT	CAWSSTGRSAEAFF
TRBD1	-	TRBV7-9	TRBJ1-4	TGTGCCAGCAGCTTAGGGGGACAGACCAATGAAAAACTGTTTTTT	CASSLGGQTNEKLFF
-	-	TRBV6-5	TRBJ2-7	TGTGCCAGCAGTTATCGTTACGAGCAGTACTTC	CASSYRYEQYF
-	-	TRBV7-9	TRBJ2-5	TGTGCCAGCAGCTTGGGGCGCCAGGGGCGGGAGACCCAGTACTTC	CASSLGRQGRETQYF
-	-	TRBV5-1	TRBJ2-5	TGCGCCAGCAGGGTGGATCAGGGATACCAAGAGACCCAGTACTTC	CASRVDQGYQETQYF
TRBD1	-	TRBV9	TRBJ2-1	TGTGCCAGCAGCCTCCAAGTGGGACAGGCTCTCAATGAGCAGTTCTTC	CASSLQVGQALNEQFF
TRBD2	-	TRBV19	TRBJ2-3	TGTGCCAGTAGAACGCGGGGGGGCGCAGATACGCAGTATTTT	CASRTRGGADTQYF
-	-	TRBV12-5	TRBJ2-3	TGTGCTAGTGGTCTACAGAATACGCAGTATTTT	CASGLQNTQYF
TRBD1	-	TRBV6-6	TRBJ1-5	TGTGCCAGCAGTTTAAACCGGGACAGGGATGATCAGCCCCAGCATTTT	CASSLNRDRDDQPQHF
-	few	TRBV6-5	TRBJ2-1	TGTGCCAGCAGTACCACAGGGAGTGAGCAGTTCTTC	CASSTTGSEQFF
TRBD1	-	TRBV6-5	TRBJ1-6	TGTGCCAGCAGTTACCAGGGGACAGATTCACCCCTCCACTTT	CASSYQGTDSPLHF
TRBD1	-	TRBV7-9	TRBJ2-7	TGTGCCAGCAGCTTAGGGGGAGGACAGGGTGCCTACGAGCAGTACTTC	CASSLGGGQGAYEQYF
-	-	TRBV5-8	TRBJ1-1	TGTGCCAGCAGCCGAACGGTATCTTCGAACACTGAAGCTTTCTTT	CASSRTVSSNTEAFF
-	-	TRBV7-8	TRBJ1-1	TGTGCCAGCAGCTTAGGGGGCAGGCTGAACACTGAAGCTTTCTTT	CASSLGGRLNTEAFF
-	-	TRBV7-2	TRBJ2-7	TGTGCCAGCAGCTTCTGGGGCGGCCACGAGCAGTACTTC	CASSFWGGHEQYF
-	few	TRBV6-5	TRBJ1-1	TGTGCCAGCAGGGGACACCCAGGCGGGGGCACTGAAGCTTTCTTT	CASRGHPGGGTEAFF